One sample yielded the 6 T cell receptor beta chains listed below, sequenced in a study of memory CD4+ T cells and cytomegalovirus serostatus. Profiling relied on immunoSEQ multiplex PCR, and the TCRdb table lists in-frame clones only, not all of them. In the table there are around 45,000 clones, approximately 82% of which are singletons. Single viable CD3+CD4+CD8-CD45RO+ cells were sorted as the memory CD4+ T cells. Sequenced input: memory CD4+ T cells from blood. Receptors originate from an adult in good health and CMV-seronegative.

The chain links TRBV28 to TRBJ1-1; no clear D. Trimming shortened V by 7 bases and J by 0 bases, and 12 bases separated the two germline ends. Germline lookup yields CDR1 MDHEN and CDR2 SYDVKM. The CDR3 runs 14 residues. CDR3 bases: TGTGCCAGCACTCCCCCCAACATGAACACTGAAGCTTTCTTT. This codes for CASTPPNMNTEAFF. The variable domain in full, completed from reference TRBV28 and TRBJ1-1, reads DVKVTQSSRYLVKRTGEKVFLECVQDMDHENMFWYRQDPGLGLRLIYFSYDVKMKEKGDIPEGYSVSREKKERFSLILESASTNQTSMYLCASTPPNMNTEAFFGQGTRLTVV.

The V call is TRBV14, the J call TRBJ2-7; D tentatively reads TRBD1 or TRBD2 (5 bases each). V gave up 4 bases and J gave up 1 base, with 14 bases separating them. Germline CDR1 SGHDN, CDR2 FVKESK. The CDR3 loop spans 15 amino acids. CDR3 bases: TGTGCCAGCAGCCGCCTAGGAGAGGGGTCCTACGAGCAGTACTTC. This sequence encodes CASSRLGEGSYEQYF.

The rearrangement links TRBV2 to TRBJ2-2; no definite D call. The germline V gene encodes CDR1 SNHLY and CDR2 FYNNEI. This CDR3 is built from 11 residues. V was trimmed by 6 bases and J by 7 bases, leaving 6 bases between them. CDR3 amino acids: CASSPLGELFF. In DNA, the CDR3 is TGTGCCAGCAGCCCCCTCGGGGAGCTGTTTTTT.

The chain joins TRBV15 to TRBJ2-7; 8 bases align to TRBD2. The CDR3 length is 15 residues. CDR1 and CDR2 from the germline V gene are LNHNV and YYDKDF (reference sequence). Germline trimming cut 5 bases from V and 3 bases from J; bases unmatched to any gene: 9. DNA of the CDR3: TGTGCCACCAGCGAGGGGCGGGGGGACTACTACGAGCAGTACTTC. Translation: CATSEGRGDYYEQYF.

V usage is TRBV5-1 and J usage is TRBJ2-2; D gene uncertain. CDR3 size: 17 residues. Germline V gives CDR1 SGHRS, CDR2 YFSETQ. The ends were cut back, 5 bases at V and 4 bases at J, with 21 bases in the middle. Here the CDR3 reads CASSRSPGAGGTGELFF. Written as DNA, the CDR3 is TGCGCCAGCAGTCGGAGCCCGGGCGCAGGTGGCACCGGGGAGCTGTTTTTT.

This clone was detected a few times. The chain uses TRBV11-3 and TRBJ2-4; the match to TRBD1 covers 7 bases. Germline V lookup: CDR1 SGHNT, CDR2 YENEEA. This CDR3 is 15 amino acids long. With 5 bases clipped from V and 4 bases from J, the junction kept 8 bases outside the gene matches. The CDR3 sequence is CASSPDRQGKNIQYF. The CDR3 nucleotides read TGTGCCAGCAGCCCCGATCGACAGGGTAAAAACATTCAGTACTTC.